Below are 32 T cell receptor beta chains sequenced from a single sample in a study of shared clonotypes between healthy human individuals. CD45RO-negative, CCR7-positively selected cells formed the naive CD8 fraction, excluding terminally differentiated effector memory CD45RA+ cells. Assay: immunoSEQ multiplex PCR; the TCRdb copy retains only in-frame clones and omits some. This table holds about 2 million clones, just under 95% found once. The material sequenced was naive CD8+ T cells sorted from blood. Receptors were obtained from a man younger than 30 in good health.

This sequence joins TRBV27 and TRBJ1-4, with 10 bases aligning to TRBD1. The CDR3 sequence is 14 residues long. After removal of 6 bases from V and 7 bases from J, the junction contained 5 bases not matched to a gene. Germline CDR1 MNHEY, CDR2 SMNVEV (reference sequence). The CDR3 nucleotides are TGTGCCAGCAGCCGGACAGGGGGAGGTGAAAAACTGTTTTTT. Residues: CASSRTGGGEKLFF. The full variable domain, rest sourced from reference TRBV27 and TRBJ1-4, is EAQVTQNPRYLITVTGKKLTVTCSQNMNHEYMSWYRQDPGLGLRQIYYSMNVEVTDKGDVPEGYKVSRKEKRNFPLILESPSPNQTSLYFCASSRTGGGEKLFFGSGTQLSVL.

The V gene is TRBV4-1, the J gene TRBJ2-7, with D unresolved. Germline assignment: CDR1 MGHRA and CDR2 YSYEKL. The length of the CDR3 is 13 residues. V lost 0 bases to trimming and J lost 6 bases, with 9 bases between them. This CDR3 is CASSQDYSSEQYF. The DNA for the CDR3 is TGCGCCAGCAGCCAAGATTATAGTAGCGAGCAGTACTTC.

The chain couples TRBV29-1 to TRBJ2-3, with 8 nucleotides matching TRBD2. CDR1 is SQVTM and CDR2 is ANQGSEA in the germline V gene. The CDR3 runs 16 residues. The ends lost 4 bases at V and 1 base at J; junction bases unmatched: 10. CDR3 in amino acids: CSVGSGSAWGTDTQYF. CDR3 nucleotide sequence: TGCAGCGTTGGGAGCGGGAGCGCCTGGGGCACAGATACGCAGTATTTT.

The chain uses TRBV6-1 and TRBJ2-7, with D possibly TRBD1 on 6 matching bases. The V and J ends lost 6 bases and 2 bases respectively, with 8 bases between them. The CDR3 contains 12 residues. CDR1 is MNHNS, CDR2 SASEGT, per germline. Written as DNA, the CDR3 is TGTGCCAGCAGCCGGGACACCTACGAGCAGTACTTC. Protein: CASSRDTYEQYF.

This clone was counted a few times. V gene TRBV29-1 combines with J gene TRBJ1-1, with D possibly being TRBD1 (5 bases). The germline CDR1 and CDR2 sequences are SQVTM and ANQGSEA. The CDR3 loop spans 14 amino acids. Trimming took off 6 bases at V and 1 base at J, with 15 bases between the two ends. CDR3: CSVVPRGSNTEAFF. DNA for the CDR3: TGCAGCGTAGTCCCACGGGGGTCGAACACTGAAGCTTTCTTT. Filled out from reference TRBV29-1 and TRBJ1-1, the complete variable domain reads SAVISQKPSRDICQRGTSLTIQCQVDSQVTMMFWYRQQPGQSLTLIATANQGSEATYESGFVIDKFPISRPNLTFSTLTVSNMSPEDSSIYLCSVVPRGSNTEAFFGQGTRLTVV.

This clone was seen more than once but under ten times. The chain uses TRBV10-1 and TRBJ1-6; D is uncertain. The CDR3 has 14 residues. V was clipped by 2 bases and J by 7 bases, with 9 bases between them. Per germline, CDR1 WNHNN and CDR2 SYGVQD (reference sequence). CDR3 amino acids: CASSEDGWNSPLHF. In nucleotides, the CDR3 is TGCGCCAGCAGTGAGGACGGCTGGAATTCACCCCTCCACTTT.

The chain is built from TRBV6-1 and TRBJ2-7, with D unresolved. The CDR3 is made up of 10 amino acids. From germline, CDR1 is MNHNS and CDR2 SASEGT. Trimming left V 7 bases short and J 7 bases short, with 8 bases between. The CDR3 DNA reads as TGTGCCAGCAACTCTAGGGAGCAGTACTTC. It is translated as CASNSREQYF.

The chain carries TRBV28 and TRBJ2-5; possible D gene TRBD2, 6 bases. The germline gives CDR1 MDHEN, CDR2 SYDVKM. V lost 3 bases and J 4 bases, leaving 12 bases between the germline ends. The CDR3 covers 14 residues. For the CDR3, the DNA is TGTGCCAGCAGTTTTGGAGGGCTCCTAGAGACCCAGTACTTC. Protein product: CASSFGGLLETQYF. The full variable domain, completed using reference TRBV28 and TRBJ2-5, is DVKVTQSSRYLVKRTGEKVFLECVQDMDHENMFWYRQDPGLGLRLIYFSYDVKMKEKGDIPEGYSVSREKKERFSLILESASTNQTSMYLCASSFGGLLETQYFGPGTRLLVL.

The chain joins TRBV7-8 to TRBJ1-4, with 9 bases lining up with TRBD1. The V gene's germline CDR1 is SGHVS and CDR2 FQNEAQ. The CDR3 is 14 residues long. V lost 7 bases and J lost 7; bases outside the gene matches: 7. In DNA, the CDR3 is TGTGCCAGCACCACGGGACAGGGACCTGAAAAACTGTTTTTT. Its translation: CASTTGQGPEKLFF. Looking up the rest from reference TRBV7-8 and TRBJ1-4 gives the full variable domain: GAGVSQSPRYKVAKRGQDVALRCDPISGHVSLFWYQQALGQGPEFLTYFQNEAQLDKSGLPSDRFFAERPEGSVSTLKIQRTQQEDSAVYLCASTTGQGPEKLFFGSGTQLSVL.

The V call is TRBV2, the J call TRBJ2-3; D is ambiguous. Germline V CDR1 and CDR2: SNHLY, FYNNEI. V dropped 1 base and J dropped 2 bases, with 7 bases sitting between them. The CDR3 contains 14 residues. CDR3 residues: CASSEVGYTDTQYF. The CDR3, as DNA: TGTGCCAGCAGTGAAGTGGGGTACACAGATACGCAGTATTTT.

The rearrangement joins TRBV29-1 to TRBJ1-2; 8 bases map to TRBD1. Germline loops: CDR1 SQVTM, CDR2 ANQGSEA. Losses at the gene ends were 0 bases for V and 8 bases for J; bases not matched to a gene: 2. This CDR3 comprises 12 residues. This CDR3 reads CSVEETGVGYTF. CDR3 bases: TGCAGCGTTGAAGAGACAGGGGTAGGCTACACCTTC.

This rearrangement joins TRBV11-2 to TRBJ1-2; D gene ambiguous. CDR3 length equals 14 residues. Trimming removed 0 bases from V and 5 bases from J, with 10 bases in between. Per germline, CDR1 SGHAT and CDR2 FQNNGV. In DNA, the CDR3 is TGTGCCAGCAGCTTAGATAAGGGATTGTATGGCTACACCTTC. This encodes CASSLDKGLYGYTF.

With respect to this clone: Other DNA sequences in this specimen translate into the identical CDR3. The chain recombines TRBV10-2 with TRBJ2-1; the D is unclear. This CDR3 region has 11 residues. Germline V CDR1 and CDR2: WSHSY, SAAADI. Trimming stripped 4 bases from V and 4 bases from J, with 2 bases between. Here the CDR3 DNA reads TGCGCCAGCAGTGTTTACAATGAGCAGTTCTTC. It codes for CASSVYNEQFF.

As for this clone: At the DNA level, this CDR3 is encoded by other sequences in the same sample as well. The chain combines TRBV27 with TRBJ1-4; D perhaps matches TRBD1 (5 bases). Trimming cost V 3 bases and J 8 bases, with 7 bases left between them. In germline, CDR1 is MNHEY, CDR2 SMNVEV (reference sequence). The CDR3 has 12 amino acids. As DNA, the CDR3 is TGTGCCAGCAGTTTCGGGGGGGAAAAACTGTTTTTT. Residues: CASSFGGEKLFF.

The chain couples TRBV4-3 to TRBJ2-1, with 7 bases matching TRBD2. Germline-derived CDR1 and CDR2 are LGHNA and YSLEER. This CDR3 has 16 amino acids. V shed 4 bases, J shed 4 bases, and the junction held 10 bases outside the gene matches. The CDR3 protein is CASSPGTTRPYNEQFF. For the CDR3, the DNA is TGCGCCAGCAGCCCTGGGACTACCAGACCGTACAATGAGCAGTTCTTC.

Points on this clone: Additional DNA sequences in this sample encode the identical CDR3. This chain links TRBV13 with TRBJ2-2, with a weak D call TRBD2 (6 bases). The V gene lost 3 bases and the J gene lost 7 bases, with 9 bases spanning the gap. Germline CDR1 PRHDT, CDR2 FYEKMQ (reference sequence). The CDR3 has 13 residues. CDR3 amino acids: CASSLEGSGELFF. The CDR3 DNA follows: TGTGCCAGCAGCTTGGAGGGAAGCGGGGAGCTGTTTTTT.

This clone occurred once. This chain joins TRBV29-1 and TRBJ2-2, with D maybe TRBD1 (6 bases). V was trimmed by 3 bases and J by 3 bases, leaving 11 bases between them. CDR3 size: 14 residues. CDR1 and CDR2 from the germline V gene are SQVTM and ANQGSEA. The CDR3 sequence is CSVDLKGDTGELFF. The CDR3 DNA sequence: TGCAGCGTTGATCTTAAGGGGGACACCGGGGAGCTGTTTTTT.

The rearrangement links TRBV11-2 to TRBJ2-7; 7 positions match TRBD2. With V trimmed by 6 bases and J by 0 bases, 11 bases remained unmatched. CDR1 SGHAT and CDR2 FQNNGV come from the germline V gene. This CDR3 has 16 amino acids. Here the CDR3 reads CASSGSSGLSSYEQYF. In nucleotides, the CDR3 is TGTGCCAGCAGTGGGTCTAGCGGACTAAGCTCCTACGAGCAGTACTTC.

This clone was seen a single time. The chain combines TRBV6-5 with TRBJ1-6; D perhaps matches TRBD1 (6 bases). V gave up 0 bases and J gave up 8 bases, with 14 bases separating them. The CDR3 spans 16 residues. The germline V gene encodes CDR1 MNHEY and CDR2 SVGAGI. The CDR3 bases are TGTGCCAGCAGTTACTCGGCAGGGGATTGGGATTCACCCCTCCACTTT. As protein: CASSYSAGDWDSPLHF.

This chain connects TRBV30 to TRBJ2-7; TRBD2 is a possible D gene (6 bases). The CDR3 length is 13 residues. The V gene's germline CDR1 is GTSNPN and CDR2 SVGIG (reference sequence). Trimming removed 3 bases at V and 2 bases at J, with 11 bases between. CDR3 residues: CAWSNPGAYEQYF. The CDR3, as DNA: TGTGCCTGGAGCAACCCGGGAGCCTACGAGCAGTACTTC.

This clone was counted once. A read error is possible here, since a much larger clone lies one base away. V gene TRBV2 combines with J gene TRBJ1-1; D not resolved. V was cut by 6 bases and J by 0 bases, with 5 bases left in between. The CDR3 is made up of 12 amino acids. CDR1 SNHLY and CDR2 FYNNEI come from the germline V gene. Here the CDR3 reads CASSLVNTEAFF. The CDR3 region has the DNA TGTGCCAGCAGCTTAGTGAACACTGAAGCTTTCTTT.

The chain joins TRBV9 to TRBJ2-2, with TRBD2 identical over 10 bases. The CDR3 length is 16 residues. V lost 4 bases, J lost 6 bases, and 9 bases stayed unmatched. Germline V gene data show CDR1 as SGDLS and CDR2 as YYNGEE. In DNA, the CDR3 is TGTGCCAGCAGCCCATCCGGGACTAGCGACGCCGGGGAGCTGTTTTTT. It codes for CASSPSGTSDAGELFF.

Comments on this clone: The same CDR3 can be traced to other DNA sequences in this sample. The chain links TRBV5-4 to TRBJ2-7, with D possibly TRBD1 on 6 matching bases. Germline V lookup: CDR1 SGHNT, CDR2 YYREEE (reference sequence). The CDR3 is 13 amino acids. With 0 bases removed from V and 7 bases from J, the gap between germline ends came to 11 bases. The CDR3 spells CASSLVEGGEQYF. The CDR3 region has the DNA TGTGCCAGCAGCTTGGTTGAAGGGGGAGAGCAGTACTTC.

The chain uses TRBV30 and TRBJ1-2, with 8 bases fitting TRBD1. CDR1 is GTSNPN and CDR2 is SVGIG in the germline V gene (reference sequence). CDR3 length equals 16 residues. The V and J ends lost 4 bases and 7 bases, in that order; junction bases with no gene match: 17. The DNA for the CDR3 is TGTGCCTGGATGGACGCCGTAGGACAGGGCATTGGTGGCTACACCTTC. Encoded protein: CAWMDAVGQGIGGYTF.

This chain joins TRBV6-1 and TRBJ2-1; 10 nucleotides line up with TRBD2. This CDR3 contains 17 residues. In germline, CDR1 is MNHNS, CDR2 SASEGT. J gave up 4 bases and V 4 bases, and 10 bases lay outside the gene matches. CDR3 in amino acids: CASSVPRGLADYNEQFF. DNA for the CDR3: TGTGCCAGCAGTGTACCCCGCGGACTAGCGGATTACAATGAGCAGTTCTTC.

The chain is built from TRBV10-3 and TRBJ2-3; 7 bases are a match to TRBD2. Trimming removed 0 bases from V and 6 bases from J; junction bases left unmatched: 6. Germline V lookup: CDR1 ENHRY, CDR2 SYGVKD. CDR3 length equals 15 residues. CDR3 coding DNA: TGTGCCATCAGTGAGTCGGGAGGGGTTTACGATACGCAGTATTTT. Protein product: CAISESGGVYDTQYF.

V is TRBV29-1 and J is TRBJ2-3; D perhaps matches TRBD2 (5 bases). Per germline, CDR1 SQVTM and CDR2 ANQGSEA. Trimming took off 8 bases at V and 6 bases at J, with 12 bases between the two ends. This CDR3 is built from 11 residues. CDR3 sequence (DNA): TGCAGCATTCTCGGGGAGGATACGCAGTATTTT. As protein: CSILGEDTQYF.

The chain couples TRBV6-1 to TRBJ2-7; D is unclear. The CDR3 extends over 13 amino acids. The germline V and J ends were trimmed by 1 base and 3 bases, with 7 bases remaining between them. Germline lookup yields CDR1 MNHNS and CDR2 SASEGT. CDR3 nucleotides: TGTGCCAGCAGTGAAGGCAAGAGCTACGAGCAGTACTTC. This sequence encodes CASSEGKSYEQYF.

CDR3 region: CASSPIPPGKGPYEQYF. CDR3 bases: TGCGCCAGCAGTCCAATTCCGCCGGGAAAGGGTCCCTACGAGCAGTACTTC. V usage is TRBV23-1 and J usage is TRBJ2-7; possibly TRBD2 for D (5 bases). TRBV23-1 carries the ORF label, with uncertain function. The germline V and J ends were trimmed by 4 bases and 2 bases, with 21 bases remaining between them. The CDR3 has 17 residues.

V is TRBV7-2 and J is TRBJ2-3, with TRBD1 identical over 7 bases. V dropped 3 bases and J dropped 4; count of bases not matched to a gene: 7. This CDR3 has 15 amino acids. Germline V gene lookup returns CDR1 SGHTA and CDR2 FQGNSA. This CDR3 is CASSFDRDSADTQYF. The CDR3 coding sequence is TGTGCCAGCAGCTTCGACAGGGATAGTGCAGATACGCAGTATTTT.

This sequence joins TRBV11-2 and TRBJ2-7, with D uncertain. CDR1 and CDR2 from the germline V gene are SGHAT and FQNNGV. The CDR3 sequence is 13 residues long. The V end was cut by 5 bases, the J end by 3 bases, with 11 bases between. CDR3 sequence (DNA): TGTGCCAGCAGCGTGGGCCTAGGCTACGAGCAGTACTTC. Translation: CASSVGLGYEQYF. The variable domain in full, completed from reference TRBV11-2 and TRBJ2-7, reads EAGVAQSPRYKIIEKRQSVAFWCNPISGHATLYWYQQILGQGPKLLIQFQNNGVVDDSQLPKDRFSAERLKGVDSTLKIQPAKLEDSAVYLCASSVGLGYEQYFGPGTRLTVT.

V gene TRBV7-2 combines with J gene TRBJ2-1; D not resolved. The CDR3 consists of 12 residues. CDR1 is SGHTA, CDR2 FQGNSA, per germline. V lost 4 bases, J lost 7 bases, and 8 bases lay in between. The CDR3 here is CASSSQWNEQFF. CDR3 DNA: TGTGCCAGCAGCTCACAGTGGAATGAGCAGTTCTTC.